By share, the clone carrying this T cell receptor (beta chain) ranks as medium-sized. The antigen is unknown. Unique molecular identifier tags were affixed to discrete cDNA molecules. Each CDR3 protein gets one entry after TCRdb re-called the 5' RACE reads with MiXCR. Of about 100,000 distinct CDR3 sequences detected, around 10% appear once; the ten largest clones hold 2.5% to 4%. The data belong to a study of early T cells in non-severe SARS-CoV-2 infection. Study-wide context: Unsorted whole blood bulk RNA was sequenced, with unpaired chains.

Overall study findings and caveats: Sequences matched to VDJdb favored anti-spike CD8 responses, while private and CD4 specificities were missed.

V lost 4 bases, J lost 4 bases, and 13 bases stayed unmatched. The germline V gene encodes CDR1 SGHRS and CDR2 YFSETQ. The CDR3 loop spans 16 amino acids. The sequenced material came from whole blood. The sequence derives from an adult who was a healthcare worker with PCR-confirmed SARS-CoV-2 infection or an uninfected control (not recorded which). This sequence joins TRBV5-1 and TRBJ1-2; 7 positions agree with TRBD1. DNA of the CDR3: TGCGCCAGCAGCCTTGGGGATGTAGGGGGCGGCTATGGCTACACCTTC. The encoded protein is CASSLGDVGGGYGYTF.